The source of this TCR beta chain is a study of blood T cell repertoires in COVID-19. The wider study: PBMCs, B-cell-depleted T cells, or T cells provided the cDNA or gDNA that made up the material.

From germline, CDR1 is LGHDT and CDR2 YNNKEL (reference sequence). The CDR3 spans 14 residues. Trimming removed 4 bases at V and 5 bases at J, with 9 bases between. In the source study's methods: Quantification of nucleated cells was approximated via reference gene primer amplification. Method: immunoSEQ multiplex PCR; TCRdb's copy keeps in-frame clones and lacks some. V and J calls and clone size are given by that table; D and trimming were obtained from the DNA. Of roughly 260,000 clones listed, around 82% are singletons. The rearrangement joins TRBV3-1 (or the pseudogene TRBV3-2) to TRBJ1-6; D gene uncertain. This TCR was sampled from a woman aged 80 or over with active or convalescent COVID-19. The sample consisted of peripheral blood. The CDR3 region has the DNA TGTGCCAGCAGCCCCCAACTCCATAATTCACCCCTCCACTTT. It is translated as CASSPQLHNSPLHF.